This is a list of T cell receptor beta chains from one sample in a study of blood T cell repertoires in COVID-19. Repertoires were generated with immunoSEQ multiplex PCR, while TCRdb's copy carries only in-frame clones and drops some. The table has approximately 200,000 clones, approximately 85% seen once. Sequenced input: PBMCs or T cells enriched from blood (not recorded which). These receptors were obtained from a woman aged 25 to 39 who had recovered from COVID-19. CDR3s include the opening cysteine and the closing phenylalanine or tryptophan. The D gene is left open where the match is weak. Clone size is given for some rows only: seen once, a few or many times, or a class if the clone is expanded.

14 TRBD1 TRBJ2-3 - TRBV7-9 TGTGCCAGCAGTCTCGAGGACAGGTCAGATACGCAGTATTTT CASSLEDRSDTQYF
14 TRBD1 TRBJ2-7 - TRBV11-2 TGTGCCAGCAGCTTAGGGGGGACAGATATCGAGCAGTACTTC CASSLGGTDIEQYF
11 TRBD1 TRBJ1-4 - TRBV3-1/TRBV3-2 TGTGCCAGCAGCCAGGACAGGGGACTCAACTTT CASSQDRGLNF
16 - TRBJ1-3 - TRBV28 TGTGCCAGCAGCCCCCTGTCCCTTGAGGGTGGAAACACCATATATTTT CASSPLSLEGGNTIYF
15 TRBD2 TRBJ2-2 - TRBV19 TGTGCCAGTGGGAAGCGGGACGGGATGACCGGGGAGCTGTTTTTT CASGKRDGMTGELFF
15 TRBD1 TRBJ1-1 - TRBV2 TGTGCCAGCAGTGCCCCGTGGACAGGGCGGACTGAAGCTTTCTTT CASSAPWTGRTEAFF
17 TRBD1 TRBJ1-6 - TRBV15 TGTGCCACCAGCAGAGATTATACGGGACAGGGAGCGTCACCCCTCCACTTT CATSRDYTGQGASPLHF
14 - TRBJ1-5 - TRBV2 TGTGCCAGCAGTGCCGGGACTCGCAATCAGCCCCAGCATTTT CASSAGTRNQPQHF
16 TRBD2 TRBJ2-1 - TRBV5-4 TGTGCCAGCAGCTTGATGACTAGCGGGCCGAACAATGAGCAGTTCTTC CASSLMTSGPNNEQFF
12 - TRBJ2-7 once TRBV3-1/TRBV3-2 TGTGCCAGCAGCCAAGGCGCCTACGAGCAGTACTTC CASSQGAYEQYF
18 TRBD2 TRBJ2-1 - TRBV5-6 TGTGCCAGCAGCTTTGAGCGGGAGATTAGGTCGGGGTCCAATGAGCAGTTCTTC CASSFEREIRSGSNEQFF
14 TRBD1 TRBJ2-5 - TRBV18 TGTGCCAGCTCTCGTGGGGACAGGCGGGAGACCCAGTACTTC CASSRGDRRETQYF
18 - TRBJ1-2 - TRBV28 TGTGCCAGCAGTTTCCTAGCAGGCCTACTAAAAGCTAACTATGGCTACACCTTC CASSFLAGLLKANYGYTF
16 - TRBJ1-5 - TRBV6-6 TGTGCCAGCAGTTATTCATCAGGGTTGGGTCCTCAGCCCCAGCATTTT CASSYSSGLGPQPQHF
15 TRBD1 TRBJ1-6 - TRBV5-4 TGTGCCAGCAGCCGACAGGGGTTCCGTAGTTCACCCCTCCACTTT CASSRQGFRSSPLHF
16 - TRBJ1-5 - TRBV6-5 TGTGCCAGCAGTTACTCTGCAAGTCGGTCCAATCAGCCCCAGCATTTT CASSYSASRSNQPQHF
13 TRBD1 TRBJ1-1 - TRBV11-2 TGTGCCAGCAGCTTGGGAAGGGGGCGCGGGGCTTTCTTT CASSLGRGRGAFF
13 - TRBJ1-2 - TRBV3-1/TRBV3-2 TGTGCCAGCAGCCAAGAAGGGGCGAGTGGCTACACCTTC CASSQEGASGYTF
16 TRBD1 TRBJ1-5 - TRBV18 TGTGCCAGCTCCCTTATGGTGGGACAGGGAGGCCAGCCCCAGCATTTT CASSLMVGQGGQPQHF
14 TRBD1 TRBJ1-6 - TRBV18 TGTGCCAGCTCATCCGGGACAGGAAATTCACCCCTCCACTTT CASSSGTGNSPLHF
14 TRBD1 TRBJ2-1 - TRBV14 TGTGCCAGCAGCCTGATAACAGACAGGGGACGTGAGTTCTTC CASSLITDRGREFF